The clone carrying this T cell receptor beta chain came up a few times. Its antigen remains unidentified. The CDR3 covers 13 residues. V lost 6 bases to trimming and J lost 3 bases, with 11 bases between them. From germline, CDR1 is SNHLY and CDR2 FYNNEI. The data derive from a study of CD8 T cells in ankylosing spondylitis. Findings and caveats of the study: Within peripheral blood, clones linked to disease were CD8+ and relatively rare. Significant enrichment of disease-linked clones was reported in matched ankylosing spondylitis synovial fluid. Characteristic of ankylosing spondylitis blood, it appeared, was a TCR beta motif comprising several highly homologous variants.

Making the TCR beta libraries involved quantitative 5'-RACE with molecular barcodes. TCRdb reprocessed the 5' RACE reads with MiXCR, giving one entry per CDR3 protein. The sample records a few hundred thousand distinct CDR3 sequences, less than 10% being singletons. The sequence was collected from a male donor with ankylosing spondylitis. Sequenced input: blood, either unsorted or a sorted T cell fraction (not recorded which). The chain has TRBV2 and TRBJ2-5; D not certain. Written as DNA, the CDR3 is TGTGCCAGCAGCAGACCCGGCAAAGAGACCCAGTACTTC. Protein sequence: CASSRPGKETQYF. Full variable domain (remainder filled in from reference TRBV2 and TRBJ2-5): EPEVTQTPSHQVTQMGQEVILRCVPISNHLYFYWYRQILGQKVEFLVSFYNNEISEKSEIFDDQFSVERPDGSNFTLKIRSTKLEDSAMYFCASSRPGKETQYFGPGTRLLVL.